The 11 T cell receptor beta chains below all came from one sample that was sequenced in a study of cytomegalovirus exposure and HLA in healthy donors. The PCR was carried out with 60 Vbeta primers and 13 Jbeta primers. Generated by immunoSEQ multiplex PCR, the TCRdb table keeps only in-frame clones and is missing some. The repertoire table contains 90,000 to 130,000 clones. The source material was PBMCs. The receptors derive from a man in his forties in good health and CMV-seropositive.

J is TRBJ2-2 and V is TRBV29-1; 7 bases fit TRBD1. V lost 4 bases, J lost 12 bases, and 5 bases stayed unmatched. The CDR3 is made up of 11 amino acids. From germline, CDR1 is SQVTM and CDR2 ANQGSEA. CDR3 bases: TGCAGCGTTGTGGGCAGGGGGAAGCTGTTTTTT. Translated, it gives CSVVGRGKLFF.

The gene calls are TRBV27 and TRBJ2-7; 15 bases are a match to TRBD2. The CDR3 contains 17 residues. The trim removed 2 bases at V and 4 bases at J, leaving 6 bases unmatched. CDR1 is MNHEY and CDR2 is SMNVEV in the germline V gene (reference sequence). The CDR3 region has the DNA TGTGCCAGCAGTTTAGGACTAGCGGGAGGGCGTTCGTACGAGCAGTACTTC. It yields the protein CASSLGLAGGRSYEQYF.

The chain uses TRBV28 and TRBJ2-7; 12 nucleotides align to TRBD2. In germline, CDR1 is MDHEN, CDR2 SYDVKM. This CDR3 is built from 20 residues. V shed 6 bases and J 2 bases; nucleotides not matched to a gene: 20. The CDR3 coding sequence is TGTGCCAGCAGAATAATCCCACAGGGGCGACTAGCGGGAGTAACCTACGAGCAGTACTTC. Translation: CASRIIPQGRLAGVTYEQYF.

The J gene is TRBJ2-5, the V gene TRBV2; D is possibly TRBD2 (6 bases). The closer fit of TRBJ2-7 to the DNA end suggests the J call may be wrong. Per the germline V gene, CDR1 is SNHLY and CDR2 is FYNNEI. The CDR3 totals 14 residues. In DNA, the CDR3 is TGTGCCAGACACCCACCGTCCGGGACTTACGAGCAGTACTTC. This codes for CARHPPSGTYEQYF.

This rearrangement joins TRBV7-9 to TRBJ2-2; TRBD2 aligns across 10 bases. The V and J ends lost 5 bases and 3 bases, in that order; junction bases with no gene match: 3. Germline CDR1 is SEHNR and CDR2 is FQNEAQ (reference sequence). The CDR3 length is 15 residues. Here the CDR3 DNA reads TGTGCCAGCAGCAACGGACTAGCGGACACCGGGGAGCTGTTTTTT. As protein: CASSNGLADTGELFF.

The genes are TRBV15 and TRBJ2-4, with no clear D. The germline CDR1 and CDR2 sequences are LNHNV and YYDKDF (reference sequence). V was clipped by 3 bases and J by 4 bases, with 10 bases between them. CDR3 length: 14 amino acids. CDR3 bases: TGTGCCACCAGCAGCGCTTTGCGAAAAAACATTCAGTACTTC. Its translation is CATSSALRKNIQYF.

CDR3 DNA: TGCGCCAGCAGTATAGAAAGTTCGGCCGGGGAGCTGTTTTTT. This codes for CASSIESSAGELFF. The rearrangement uses TRBV5-1 and TRBJ2-2; D gene unclear. Germline CDR1 and CDR2: SGHRS and YFSETQ. Trimming removed 5 bases from V and 6 bases from J, with 14 bases in between. CDR3 size: 14 residues.

The V gene is TRBV2, the J gene TRBJ2-5; TRBD1 matches at 7 bases. The J call may be mistaken, given a closer DNA end match to TRBJ2-7. Germline V gene lookup returns CDR1 SNHLY and CDR2 FYNNEI. The CDR3 length is 16 residues. The CDR3 sequence: CASSPRGGQAGHEQYF. The CDR3 DNA is TGTGCCAGCAGTCCTCGGGGTGGACAGGCGGGTCACGAGCAGTACTTC.

The rearrangement links TRBV27 to TRBJ1-1; D is unresolved. The CDR3 is 14 amino acids. V was shortened by 0 bases and J by 1 base, with 6 bases between the two germline ends. In germline, CDR1 is MNHEY, CDR2 SMNVEV (reference sequence). This chain's CDR3 is CASSLSPGNTEAFF. CDR3 sequence (DNA): TGTGCCAGCAGTTTATCGCCAGGGAACACTGAAGCTTTCTTT.

The chain is built from TRBV9 and TRBJ2-3, with TRBD2 matching 7 bases. Germline-derived CDR1 and CDR2 are SGDLS and YYNGEE. This CDR3 contains 18 residues. With 3 bases clipped from V and 2 bases from J, the junction kept 15 bases outside the gene matches. CDR3 in amino acids: CASSASHGGLPITDTQYF. In nucleotides, the CDR3 is TGTGCCAGCAGCGCTAGCCACGGGGGACTACCGATCACAGATACGCAGTATTTT. The full variable domain, completed using reference TRBV9 and TRBJ2-3, is DSGVTQTPKHLITATGQRVTLRCSPRSGDLSVYWYQQSLDQGLQFLIQYYNGEERAKGNILERFSAQQFPDLHSELNLSSLELGDSALYFCASSASHGGLPITDTQYFGPGTRLTVL.

V usage is TRBV6-6 and J usage is TRBJ1-5; 7 bases fit TRBD1. Germline V gene data show CDR1 as MNHNY and CDR2 as SVGAGI (reference sequence). Trimming cost V 5 bases and J 0 bases; bases outside gene matches: 7. The CDR3 has 16 amino acids. CDR3 amino acids: CASSHRGTASNQPQHF. The CDR3 bases are TGTGCCAGCAGTCACCGCGGGACAGCTAGCAATCAGCCCCAGCATTTT.